The 18 T cell receptor beta chains reported below all come from one sample, sequenced in a study of CD4 T cells in relation to SARS-CoV-2 and coronaviruses. TCRdb's copy holds only in-frame clones and misses some; the assay was immunoSEQ multiplex PCR. Of about 29,000 clones listed, around 79% are singletons. CD4+ T cells from unexposed donors were obtained before the COVID-19 pandemic (2011-2018). After roughly 9 days of culture, CD4+ T cells were isolated. Antigens for these TCRs are unknown. What was sequenced was CD4+ T cells from PBMCs, cultured in vitro. The receptors come from a human donor in good health.

This chain connects TRBV7-2 to TRBJ1-3; no clear D gene. Per the germline V gene, CDR1 is SGHTA and CDR2 is FQGNSA. The CDR3 covers 15 residues. V gave up 1 base and J gave up 0 bases, with 7 bases separating them. CDR3 nucleotide sequence: TGTGCCAGCAGCTTAGGGGTTCGCTCTGGAAACACCATATATTTT. Translating it yields CASSLGVRSGNTIYF.

Notes on this clone: At one end the junction does not follow the germline gene, possibly because of a read error. This specimen includes other DNA sequences encoding the same CDR3. The chain has TRBV29-1 and TRBJ1-2; no reliable D call. Germline V gene data show CDR1 as SQVTM and CDR2 as ANQGSEA. The CDR3 is 12 residues long. In DNA, the CDR3 is TGCAGCGTCGACACTTTAAACTATGGCTACACTTTC. Amino acids: CSVDTLNYGYTF.

The V gene is TRBV5-1, the J gene TRBJ2-7, with a tentative D call TRBD2 (5 bases). V shed 2 bases and J shed 7 bases, with 19 bases lying between them. CDR1 is SGHRS, CDR2 YFSETQ, per germline. This CDR3 has 15 amino acids. The CDR3 loop reads CASSLSPGSEGEQYF. The CDR3 DNA sequence: TGCGCCAGCAGCTTATCTCCGGGAAGCGAGGGAGAGCAGTACTTC. The whole variable domain, filled in from reference TRBV5-1 and TRBJ2-7, reads KAGVTQTPRYLIKTRGQQVTLSCSPISGHRSVSWYQQTPGQGLQFLFEYFSETQRNKGNFPGRFSGRQFSNSRSEMNVSTLELGDSALYLCASSLSPGSEGEQYFGPGTRLTVT.

The table lists this clone with a count of one. The chain couples TRBV5-8 to TRBJ1-2, with a tentative D call TRBD1 (6 bases). Trimming shortened V by 4 bases and J by 1 base, and 14 bases separated the two germline ends. Per germline, CDR1 SGHTS and CDR2 YDEGEE. The CDR3 is 15 residues long. The CDR3 nucleotides read TGTGCCAGCAGCCCCCGGGGGGCACGTAACTATGGCTACACCTTC. Its translation is CASSPRGARNYGYTF.

CDR3 sequence (DNA): TGTGCCAGCAGCTTACTAGAATCCTACAATGAGCAGTTCTTC. Translation: CASSLLESYNEQFF. The J gene is TRBJ2-1, the V gene TRBV7-9, with unresolved D. The CDR3 is made up of 14 amino acids. The V gene's germline CDR1 is SEHNR and CDR2 FQNEAQ (reference sequence). The V end was cut by 2 bases, the J end by 1 base, with 6 bases between.

V gene TRBV11-3 combines with J gene TRBJ2-3, with D tentatively TRBD2 (5 bases). The CDR3 spans 16 residues. The germline CDR1 and CDR2 sequences are SGHNT and YENEEA. The V end lost 5 bases, the J end lost 2 bases, and 17 bases lay between the germline ends. CDR3 amino acids: CASSPDFSSPTDTQYF. As DNA, the CDR3 is TGTGCCAGCAGCCCGGACTTCTCCTCCCCCACAGATACGCAGTATTTT.

The J gene is TRBJ1-3, the V gene TRBV5-1; D call uncertain. Germline values: CDR1 SGHRS, CDR2 YFSETQ. V shed 4 bases and J shed 0 bases, with 8 bases lying between them. CDR3 length: 14 residues. CDR3 amino acids: CASSPDYSGNTIYF. The CDR3 region has the DNA TGCGCCAGCAGCCCGGATTACTCTGGAAACACCATATATTTT.

The V gene is TRBV2, the J gene TRBJ1-5; no reliable D call. Germline CDR1 and CDR2: SNHLY and FYNNEI. The V gene lost 4 bases and the J gene lost 3 bases, with 7 bases spanning the gap. The CDR3 spans 13 residues. The CDR3 protein is CASSAQNNQPQHF. The CDR3, as DNA: TGTGCCAGCAGTGCGCAGAACAATCAGCCCCAGCATTTT.

This clone was detected only a few times. The rearrangement joins TRBV5-1 to TRBJ1-4; no clear D gene. Germline V gives CDR1 SGHRS, CDR2 YFSETQ. The CDR3 runs to 15 residues. V was pared by 3 bases and J by 8 bases, with 17 bases between. CDR3 nucleotide sequence: TGCGCCAGCAGCTGGCACGGGCGAAGTGACGAAAAACTGTTTTTT. It codes for CASSWHGRSDEKLFF.

V is TRBV9 and J is TRBJ1-2; 11 nucleotides line up with TRBD1. The CDR3 extends over 15 amino acids. The V gene's germline CDR1 is SGDLS and CDR2 YYNGEE. J was trimmed by 3 bases and V by 0 bases; bases with no gene match: 1. Written as DNA, the CDR3 is TGTGCCAGCAGCGTAGGGACAGGGGGCGACTATGGCTACACCTTC. This codes for CASSVGTGGDYGYTF.

This chain links TRBV6-4 with TRBJ2-7; 10 bases are shared with TRBD2. CDR1 is MRHNA, CDR2 SNTAGT, per germline. The CDR3 has 22 amino acids. With V trimmed by 2 bases and J by 3 bases, 25 bases remained unmatched. CDR3: CASSDRTGRQREGLYLLYEQYF. DNA of the CDR3: TGTGCCAGCAGTGACCGGACAGGGAGGCAGCGGGAGGGCCTTTACCTCCTCTACGAGCAGTACTTC.

The sample holds one count of this clone. The V and J genes are TRBV3-1 (or the pseudogene TRBV3-2) and TRBJ2-3, with D possibly matching TRBD2 (6 bases). The CDR3 runs to 17 residues. The germline V and J ends were trimmed by 1 base and 4 bases, with 18 bases remaining between them. Germline CDR1 and CDR2: LGHDT and YNNKEL (reference sequence). This CDR3 is CASSQVVFSGSADTQYF. The CDR3 region has the DNA TGTGCCAGCAGCCAAGTCGTTTTTAGCGGTTCGGCAGATACGCAGTATTTT.

The chain joins TRBV27 to TRBJ2-1; tentative D call: TRBD1 (6 bases). This CDR3 contains 16 residues. CDR1 and CDR2 (germline): MNHEY, SMNVEV (reference sequence). V dropped 3 bases and J dropped 5 bases, with 17 bases sitting between them. CDR3 DNA sequence: TGTGCCAGCAGTTTCCTCAGGGGTTACGAGGACAATGAGCAGTTCTTC. Translating gives CASSFLRGYEDNEQFF.

The chain recombines TRBV5-1 with TRBJ1-1, with TRBD1 matching over 9 bases. V shed 4 bases and J 0 bases; nucleotides not matched to a gene: 4. The CDR3 length is 15 residues. Germline V gene sequence: CDR1 SGHRS, CDR2 YFSETQ. The CDR3 bases are TGCGCCAGCAGCGGATGGACAGGGGTGAACACTGAAGCTTTCTTT. It is translated as CASSGWTGVNTEAFF.

The chain has TRBV6-5 and TRBJ1-5, with 10 bases matching TRBD1. Germline trimming cut 6 bases from V and 7 bases from J; bases unmatched to any gene: 6. The germline gives CDR1 MNHEY, CDR2 SVGAGI. The CDR3 is made up of 14 amino acids. The CDR3 bases are TGTGCCAGCAGCCGACAGGGGGCCGGGCAGCCCCAGCATTTT. It specifies CASSRQGAGQPQHF.

This chain links TRBV7-2 with TRBJ2-5; 13 nucleotides match TRBD2. The length of the CDR3 is 14 residues. Germline V gene sequence: CDR1 SGHTA, CDR2 FQGNSA. The J segment lost 7 bases and the V segment lost 10 bases, leaving 9 bases of the junction unmatched. CDR3 residues: CANSLAGGPGTQYF. The CDR3, as DNA: TGTGCCAATTCACTAGCGGGGGGGCCGGGGACCCAGTACTTC. Looking up the rest from reference TRBV7-2 and TRBJ2-5 gives the full variable domain: GAGVSQSPSNKVTEKGKDVELRCDPISGHTALYWYRQSLGQGLEFLIYFQGNSAPDKSGLPSDRFSAERTGGSVSTLTIQRTQQEDSAVYLCANSLAGGPGTQYFGPGTRLLVL.

V gene TRBV19 combines with J gene TRBJ2-3; 15 bases fit TRBD2. Germline CDR1 reads LNHDA; CDR2 reads SQIVND (reference sequence). V lost 5 bases, J lost 0 bases, and 9 bases stayed unmatched. The CDR3 covers 19 residues. In nucleotides, the CDR3 is TGTGCCAGTAGTGGGGGACTAGCGGGGGGACATCCTAGCACAGATACGCAGTATTTT. This encodes CASSGGLAGGHPSTDTQYF.

J is TRBJ1-5 and V is TRBV6-6; 7 bases are shared with TRBD1. Germline V gene data show CDR1 as MNHNY and CDR2 as SVGAGI (reference sequence). The V and J ends lost 2 bases and 2 bases, in that order; junction bases with no gene match: 6. The CDR3 runs to 16 residues. For the CDR3, the DNA is TGTGCCAGCAGTTACAACCGAGACAGGGGCAATCAGCCCCAGCATTTT. Translating gives CASSYNRDRGNQPQHF.